The next 2 T cell receptor beta chains were all read from a single sample in a study of blood T cell repertoires in COVID-19. The table came from immunoSEQ multiplex PCR; TCRdb's copy has only in-frame clones and leaves some out. The data show 150,000 to 200,000 clones, with about 88% seen just once and 0.7% to 0.9% held by the top ten. The sequenced material came from PBMCs or T cells enriched from blood (not recorded which). Receptors originate from a woman aged 18-35 years who had recovered from COVID-19.

This sequence joins TRBV7-2 and TRBJ1-2, with D possibly matching TRBD1 (5 bases). Deletions cut 5 bases from V and 4 bases from J, with 17 bases between. The CDR3 runs 15 residues. Germline V CDR1 and CDR2: SGHTA, FQGNSA. Here the CDR3 DNA reads TGTGCCAGCAGCCCGAATGGCGGGGGTATCTATGGCTACACCTTC. It is translated as CASSPNGGGIYGYTF.

This clone appeared many times. The chain combines TRBV6-1 with TRBJ2-5; 9 bases are a match to TRBD1. The germline CDR1 and CDR2 sequences are MNHNS and SASEGT. There are 16 residues in the CDR3. V was clipped by 0 bases and J by 2 bases; unmatched bases: 4. CDR3 DNA sequence: TGTGCCAGCAGTGAAGCGGGAGGGACAGGGCAAGAGACCCAGTACTTC. Residues: CASSEAGGTGQETQYF.